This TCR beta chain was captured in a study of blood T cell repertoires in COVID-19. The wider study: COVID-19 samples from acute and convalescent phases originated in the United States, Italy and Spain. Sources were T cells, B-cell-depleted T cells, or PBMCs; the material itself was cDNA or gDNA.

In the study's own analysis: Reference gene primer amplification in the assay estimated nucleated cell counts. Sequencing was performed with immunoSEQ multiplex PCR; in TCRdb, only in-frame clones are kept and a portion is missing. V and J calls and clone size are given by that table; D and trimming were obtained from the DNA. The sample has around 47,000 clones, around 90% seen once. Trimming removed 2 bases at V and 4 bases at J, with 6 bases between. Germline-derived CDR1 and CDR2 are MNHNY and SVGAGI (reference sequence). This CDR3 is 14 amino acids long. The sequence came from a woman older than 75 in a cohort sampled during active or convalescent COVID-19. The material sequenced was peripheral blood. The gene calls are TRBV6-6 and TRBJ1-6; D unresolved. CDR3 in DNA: TGTGCCAGCAGTTACGAAGAGTATAATTCACCCCTCCACTTT. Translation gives CASSYEEYNSPLHF.